Listed below are T cell receptor beta chains from one sample, sequenced in a study of blood T cell repertoires in COVID-19. The method was immunoSEQ multiplex PCR; TCRdb's version includes in-frame clones alone and lacks a portion of them. Among fewer than 300,000 clones listed, around 82% were seen once. Sequenced sample: peripheral blood. The receptors derive from a human donor in a cohort sampled during active COVID-19. Each CDR3 is given with its conserved first and last residue.

j_gene | v_gene | CDR3aa
TRBJ2-1 | TRBV27 | CASGHGTYNEQFF
TRBJ2-7 | TRBV7-3 | CASSLNSGNSYEQYF
TRBJ1-2 | TRBV18 | CASSPPGRDGDNYGYTF
TRBJ2-5 | TRBV5-1 | CASSITTSGGTQETQYF
TRBJ2-7 | TRBV29-1 | CSVEDARGGYEQYF
TRBJ2-7 | TRBV5-1 | CASSPKAAGGPREQYF
TRBJ1-2 | TRBV19 | CASSMGPQGNYGYTF
TRBJ2-3 | TRBV19 | CASKPSGRISADTQYF
TRBJ2-5 | TRBV2 | CASSEAGVRETQYF
TRBJ1-1 | TRBV15 | CATSRGQGSNTEAFF
TRBJ2-7 | TRBV7-2 | CASSDGTGVYEQYF
TRBJ1-2 | TRBV6-5 | CASSPRTDYGYTF
TRBJ2-3 | TRBV6-5 | CASRKPGADTQYF
TRBJ2-2 | TRBV2 | CASSRDGTRTTGELFF
TRBJ2-1 | TRBV11-2 | CASRNGLAGELRYNEQFF
TRBJ2-5 | TRBV4-3 | CASSQDVGGPPETQYF
TRBJ1-2 | TRBV10-3 | CAIRGTGDRYGYTF
TRBJ1-1 | TRBV18 | CASSLQNTEAFF
TRBJ2-7 | TRBV29-1 | CSVRQDRAYEQYF
TRBJ2-2 | TRBV6-6 | CASSYSNGNTGELFF
TRBJ2-3 | TRBV12-3/TRBV12-4 | CASSFLRGDAQYF
TRBJ1-2 | TRBV27 | CASSLLGVNSYTF
TRBJ1-3 | TRBV3-1/TRBV3-2 | CASKSSGNTIYF
TRBJ2-3 | TRBV7-9 | CASSLISGSSTDMQYF
TRBJ1-5 | TRBV24-1 | CATSDLGRGKSQPQHF
TRBJ1-2 | TRBV28 | CASSLGRVPGYTF
TRBJ2-2 | TRBV7-9 | CASSPEGVGELFF
TRBJ2-7 | TRBV6-5 | CASTETDYEQYF
TRBJ2-1 | TRBV7-7 | CASSLAGTRSYNEQFF
TRBJ2-1 | TRBV7-3 | CASSVTGPGGEQFF
TRBJ2-7 | TRBV9 | CASSVGLAGAYYEQYF
TRBJ1-2 | TRBV7-3 | CASSPRGQGAITF
TRBJ1-1 | TRBV5-6 | CASSLLTGWDTEAFF
TRBJ2-5 | TRBV6-5 | CASSYSWSKRLETQYF
TRBJ1-2 | TRBV19 | CASSGLPKGYTF
TRBJ2-1 | TRBV6-1 | CASSEALSGGYNEQFF
TRBJ1-2 | TRBV2 | CAGLGTGPTSGRYTF
TRBJ2-3 | TRBV6-5 | CASSNGTESTDTQYF
TRBJ2-7 | TRBV2 | CASSPDLGRAGARAPPYEQYF
TRBJ1-1 | TRBV28 | CASSLRLRSNTEAFF
TRBJ1-1 | TRBV29-1 | CSVEQGMNTEAFF
TRBJ2-2 | TRBV29-1 | CSVGQGPNTGELFF
TRBJ2-7 | TRBV5-8 | CASSFGTGDHEQYF
TRBJ1-2 | TRBV7-2 | CASSLGEGTAYGYTF
TRBJ1-5 | TRBV28 | CASRTPVVGQPQHF
TRBJ1-5 | TRBV28 | CASSTGGSGKPQHF
TRBJ1-1 | TRBV5-4 | CASSWGGTGRTEAFF
TRBJ2-7 | TRBV7-2 | CASSLAGQGIYEQYF
TRBJ2-7 | TRBV7-2 | CASSRVQGAEQYF
TRBJ1-2 | TRBV2 | CASRGGLSGPRMFGYTF